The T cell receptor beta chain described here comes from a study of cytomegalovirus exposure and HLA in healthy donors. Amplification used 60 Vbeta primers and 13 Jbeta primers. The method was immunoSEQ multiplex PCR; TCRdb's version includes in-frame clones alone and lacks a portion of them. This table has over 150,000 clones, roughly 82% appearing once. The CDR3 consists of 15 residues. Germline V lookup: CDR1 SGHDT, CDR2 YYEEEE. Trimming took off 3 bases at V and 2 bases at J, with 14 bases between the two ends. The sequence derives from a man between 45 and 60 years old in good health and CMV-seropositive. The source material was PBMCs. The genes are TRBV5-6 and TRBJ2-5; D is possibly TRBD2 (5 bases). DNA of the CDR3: TGTGCCAGCAGCTCGAGGGAAGGGATTCAAGAGACCCAGTACTTC. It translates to CASSSREGIQETQYF.